A single sample is the source of the 7 T cell receptor beta chains below, sequenced in a study of CD8+ T cells in alopecia areata. As the sequencing template, cDNA was produced by extracting RNA and reverse transcribing it. Sequenced by immunoSEQ multiplex PCR; TCRdb stores in-frame clones only, minus some. The data contain around 100,000 clones, 41% of them singletons. Sequences were obtained from CD4+ T cells sorted from blood. The receptors shown here come from a human donor with alopecia areata.

This clone has only a few counts. This rearrangement joins TRBV7-9 to TRBJ2-1, with 8 nucleotides matching TRBD1. V lost 3 bases, J lost 8 bases, and 6 bases stayed unmatched. CDR1 and CDR2 (germline): SEHNR, FQNEAQ (reference sequence). The CDR3 has 14 residues. This chain's CDR3 is CASSFGQGLDEQFF. For the CDR3, the DNA is TGTGCCAGCAGCTTTGGACAGGGTTTAGATGAGCAGTTCTTC.

This chain joins TRBV29-1 and TRBJ2-7; 9 bases fit TRBD1. Losses at the gene ends were 6 bases for V and 2 bases for J; bases not matched to a gene: 5. CDR1 and CDR2 from the germline V gene are SQVTM and ANQGSEA. The CDR3 runs to 13 residues. The CDR3 protein is CSVDRGGTYEQYF. The CDR3 bases are TGCAGCGTCGACAGGGGGGGCACCTACGAGCAGTACTTC.

V and J are TRBV6-5 and TRBJ2-5; no firm D call. With 4 bases removed from V and 5 bases from J, the gap between germline ends came to 8 bases. CDR3 size: 12 residues. The germline gives CDR1 MNHEY, CDR2 SVGAGI. The CDR3 spells CASSSRWETQYF. As DNA, the CDR3 is TGTGCCAGCAGTTCGCGGTGGGAGACCCAGTACTTC.

V is TRBV7-9 and J is TRBJ1-4; D is unresolved. Germline CDR1 SEHNR, CDR2 FQNEAQ (reference sequence). V gave up 8 bases and J gave up 5 bases, with 6 bases separating them. CDR3 size: 11 residues. The CDR3 coding sequence is TGTGCCAGCGGATGGAATGAAAAACTGTTTTTT. Amino acids: CASGWNEKLFF.

The V gene is TRBV5-1, the J gene TRBJ2-1; 11 positions match TRBD2. V was pared by 3 bases and J by 4 bases, with 6 bases of the junction left unmatched. The CDR3 runs 16 residues. The germline V gene has CDR1 SGHRS and CDR2 YFSETQ. The CDR3 bases are TGCGCCAGCAGCTGGTCGACTAGCGGGGCGTACAATGAGCAGTTCTTC. Its translation: CASSWSTSGAYNEQFF.

This sequence joins TRBV30 and TRBJ2-3, with D possibly being TRBD1 (6 bases). This CDR3 has 14 amino acids. Trimming took 4 bases from V and 0 from J, leaving 11 bases between them. Germline V gene sequence: CDR1 GTSNPN, CDR2 SVGIG (reference sequence). The DNA for the CDR3 is TGTGCCTGGAAAGGGGGAATTAGCACAGATACGCAGTATTTT. Residues: CAWKGGISTDTQYF.

The genes are TRBV9 and TRBJ2-3, with D unresolved. In germline, CDR1 is SGDLS, CDR2 YYNGEE. V lost 0 bases and J 0 bases, leaving 5 bases between the germline ends. The CDR3 runs 14 residues. The CDR3 coding sequence is TGTGCCAGCAGCGTAGGCACTAGCACAGATACGCAGTATTTT. Translated: CASSVGTSTDTQYF.